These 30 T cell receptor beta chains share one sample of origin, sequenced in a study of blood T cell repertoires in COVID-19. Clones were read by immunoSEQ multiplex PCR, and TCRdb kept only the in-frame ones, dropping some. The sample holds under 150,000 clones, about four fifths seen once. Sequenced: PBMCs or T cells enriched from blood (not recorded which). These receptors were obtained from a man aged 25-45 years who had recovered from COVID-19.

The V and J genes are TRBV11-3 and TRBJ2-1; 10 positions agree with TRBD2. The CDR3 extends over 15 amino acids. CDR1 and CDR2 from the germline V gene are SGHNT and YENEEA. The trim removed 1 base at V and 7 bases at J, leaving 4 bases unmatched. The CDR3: CASSLGLAGVNEQFF. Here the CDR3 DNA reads TGTGCCAGCAGCTTAGGGCTAGCGGGAGTTAATGAGCAGTTCTTC.

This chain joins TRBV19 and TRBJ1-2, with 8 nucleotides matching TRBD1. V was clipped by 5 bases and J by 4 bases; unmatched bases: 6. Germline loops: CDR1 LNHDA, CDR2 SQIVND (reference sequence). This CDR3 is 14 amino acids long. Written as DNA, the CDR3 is TGTGCCAGTAGTCACGGACAGGGCACCTATGGCTACACCTTC. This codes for CASSHGQGTYGYTF. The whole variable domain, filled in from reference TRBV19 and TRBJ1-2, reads DGGITQSPKYLFRKEGQNVTLSCEQNLNHDAMYWYRQDPGQGLRLIYYSQIVNDFQKGDIAEGYSVSREKKESFPLTVTSAQKNPTAFYLCASSHGQGTYGYTFGSGTRLTVV.

The CDR3 reads CAWSGTGGHQPQHF. CDR3 nucleotides: TGTGCCTGGAGCGGGACAGGGGGACATCAGCCCCAGCATTTT. The V and J genes are TRBV30 and TRBJ1-5; 11 bases fit TRBD1. This CDR3 has 14 residues. V trimming: 3 bases; J trimming: 5 bases; junction bases outside the gene matches: 3. Per germline, CDR1 GTSNPN and CDR2 SVGIG (reference sequence).

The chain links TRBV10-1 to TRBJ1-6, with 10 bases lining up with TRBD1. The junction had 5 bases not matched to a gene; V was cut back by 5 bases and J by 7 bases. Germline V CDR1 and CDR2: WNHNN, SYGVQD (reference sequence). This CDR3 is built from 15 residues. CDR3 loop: CASSRDRGGNSPLHF. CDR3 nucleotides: TGCGCCAGCAGTCGGGACAGGGGAGGAAATTCACCCCTCCACTTT.

This chain's CDR3 is CASTPPGAYDTQYF. The CDR3, as DNA: TGTGCCAGCACTCCTCCTGGGGCTTACGATACGCAGTATTTT. The V and J genes are TRBV6-5 and TRBJ2-3; D possibly corresponds to TRBD1 (5 bases). V was cut by 7 bases and J by 6 bases, with 17 bases left in between. This CDR3 contains 14 residues. Germline V gene data show CDR1 as MNHEY and CDR2 as SVGAGI.

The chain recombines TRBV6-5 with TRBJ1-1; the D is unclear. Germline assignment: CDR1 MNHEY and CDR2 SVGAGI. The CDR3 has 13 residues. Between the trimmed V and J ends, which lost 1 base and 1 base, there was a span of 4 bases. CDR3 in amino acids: CASSYLKNTEAFF. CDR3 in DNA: TGTGCCAGCAGTTACTTAAAGAACACTGAAGCTTTCTTT.

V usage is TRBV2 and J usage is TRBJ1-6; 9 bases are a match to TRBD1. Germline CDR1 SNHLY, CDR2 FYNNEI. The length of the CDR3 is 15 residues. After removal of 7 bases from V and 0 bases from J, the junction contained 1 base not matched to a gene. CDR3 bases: TGTGCCAGCATGACAGGGGGCTCCTATAATTCACCCCTCCACTTT. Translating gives CASMTGGSYNSPLHF.

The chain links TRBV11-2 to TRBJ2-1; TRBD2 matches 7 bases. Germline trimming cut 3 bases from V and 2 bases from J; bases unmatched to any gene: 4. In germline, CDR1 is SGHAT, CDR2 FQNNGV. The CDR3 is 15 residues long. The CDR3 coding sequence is TGTGCCAGCAGCTTCTCTAGCGGACCCTACAATGAGCAGTTCTTC. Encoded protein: CASSFSSGPYNEQFF.

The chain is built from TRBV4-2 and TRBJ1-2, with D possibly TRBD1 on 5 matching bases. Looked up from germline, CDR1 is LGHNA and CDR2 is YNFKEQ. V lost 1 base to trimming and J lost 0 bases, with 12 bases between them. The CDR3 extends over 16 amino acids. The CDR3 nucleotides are TGTGCCAGCAGCCAAGCAAGGGGCCCTACTAACTATGGCTACACCTTC. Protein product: CASSQARGPTNYGYTF.

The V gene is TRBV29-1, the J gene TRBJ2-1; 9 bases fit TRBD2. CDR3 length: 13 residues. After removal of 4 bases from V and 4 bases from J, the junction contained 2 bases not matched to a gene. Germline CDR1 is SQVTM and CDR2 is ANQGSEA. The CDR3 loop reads CSVGRGGYNEQFF. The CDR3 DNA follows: TGCAGCGTTGGGCGGGGGGGATACAATGAGCAGTTCTTC.

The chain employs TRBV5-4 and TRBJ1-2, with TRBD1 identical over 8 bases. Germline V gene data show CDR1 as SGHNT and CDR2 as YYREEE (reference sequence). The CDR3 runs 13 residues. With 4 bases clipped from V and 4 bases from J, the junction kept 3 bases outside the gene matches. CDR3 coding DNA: TGTGCCAGCAGCCCCGGACAGGGCTATGGCTACACCTTC. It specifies CASSPGQGYGYTF. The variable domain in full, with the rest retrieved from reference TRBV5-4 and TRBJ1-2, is ETGVTQSPTHLIKTRGQQVTLRCSSQSGHNTVSWYQQALGQGPQFIFQYYREEENGRGNFPPRFSGLQFPNYSSELNVNALELDDSALYLCASSPGQGYGYTFGSGTRLTVV.

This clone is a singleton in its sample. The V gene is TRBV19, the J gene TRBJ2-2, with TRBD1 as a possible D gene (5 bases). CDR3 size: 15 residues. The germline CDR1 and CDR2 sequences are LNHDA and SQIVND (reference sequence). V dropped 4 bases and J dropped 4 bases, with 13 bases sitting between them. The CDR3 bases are TGTGCCAGTAGTAGAGACAGCACGGGCACCGGGGAGCTGTTTTTT. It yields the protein CASSRDSTGTGELFF.

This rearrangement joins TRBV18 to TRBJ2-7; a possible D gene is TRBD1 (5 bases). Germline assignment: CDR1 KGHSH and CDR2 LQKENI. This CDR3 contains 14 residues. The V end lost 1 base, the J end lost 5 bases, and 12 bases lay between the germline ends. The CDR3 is CASSPRSGSDEQYF. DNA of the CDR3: TGTGCCAGCTCACCACGGTCAGGGTCGGACGAGCAGTACTTC.

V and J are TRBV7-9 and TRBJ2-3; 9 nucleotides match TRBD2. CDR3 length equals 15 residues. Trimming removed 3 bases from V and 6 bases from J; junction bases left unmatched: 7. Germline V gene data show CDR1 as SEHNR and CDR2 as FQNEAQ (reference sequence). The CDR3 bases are TGTGCCAGCAGCTTTGAGGGACTAGCTTCCGATACGCAGTATTTT. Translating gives CASSFEGLASDTQYF.

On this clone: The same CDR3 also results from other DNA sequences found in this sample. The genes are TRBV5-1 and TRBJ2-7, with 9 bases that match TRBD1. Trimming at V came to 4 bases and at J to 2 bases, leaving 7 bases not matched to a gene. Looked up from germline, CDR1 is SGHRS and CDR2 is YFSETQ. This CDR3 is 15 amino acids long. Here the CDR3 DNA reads TGCGCCAGCAGCCTTGATGGGACAGGGACCTACGAGCAGTACTTC. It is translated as CASSLDGTGTYEQYF.

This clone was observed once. CDR3 protein: CAIRNRDSYEQYV. The CDR3 region has the DNA TGTGCCATCAGGAACAGAGACTCCTACGAGCAGTACGTC. The chain joins TRBV10-3 to TRBJ2-7; D remains ambiguous. Trimming cost V 6 bases and J 0 bases, with 9 bases left between them. Germline V gives CDR1 ENHRY, CDR2 SYGVKD. This CDR3 region has 13 residues.

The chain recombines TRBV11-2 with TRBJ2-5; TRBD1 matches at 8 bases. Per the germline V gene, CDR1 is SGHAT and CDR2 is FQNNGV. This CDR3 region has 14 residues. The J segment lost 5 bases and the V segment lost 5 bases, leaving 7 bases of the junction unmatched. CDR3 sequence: CASSPHRGRETQYF. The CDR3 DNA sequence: TGTGCCAGCAGCCCGCACAGGGGGAGGGAGACCCAGTACTTC.

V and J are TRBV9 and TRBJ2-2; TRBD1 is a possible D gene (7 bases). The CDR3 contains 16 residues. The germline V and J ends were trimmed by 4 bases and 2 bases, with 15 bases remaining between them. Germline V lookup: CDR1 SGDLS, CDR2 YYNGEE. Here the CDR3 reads CASSLRGTANTGELFF. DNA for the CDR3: TGTGCCAGCAGCCTGCGCGGGACAGCAAACACCGGGGAGCTGTTTTTT. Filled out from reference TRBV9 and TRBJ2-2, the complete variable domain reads DSGVTQTPKHLITATGQRVTLRCSPRSGDLSVYWYQQSLDQGLQFLIQYYNGEERAKGNILERFSAQQFPDLHSELNLSSLELGDSALYFCASSLRGTANTGELFFGEGSRLTVL.

This CDR3 reads CARTGGGVTSGANVLTF. Here the CDR3 DNA reads TGTGCCAGGACAGGGGGCGGTGTAACCTCTGGGGCCAACGTCCTGACTTTC. This chain links TRBV24-1 with TRBJ2-6, with 11 positions matching TRBD1. CDR1 and CDR2 from the germline V gene are KGHDR and SFDVKD. V lost 11 bases to trimming and J lost 0 bases; unmatched junction nucleotides: 8. The CDR3 runs to 17 residues.

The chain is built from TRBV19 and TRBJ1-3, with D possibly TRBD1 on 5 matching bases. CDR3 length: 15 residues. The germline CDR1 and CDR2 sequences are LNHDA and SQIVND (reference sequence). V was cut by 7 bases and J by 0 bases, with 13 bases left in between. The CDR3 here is CASKRQFFSGNTIYF. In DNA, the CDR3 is TGTGCCAGTAAACGACAGTTCTTCTCTGGAAACACCATATATTTT.

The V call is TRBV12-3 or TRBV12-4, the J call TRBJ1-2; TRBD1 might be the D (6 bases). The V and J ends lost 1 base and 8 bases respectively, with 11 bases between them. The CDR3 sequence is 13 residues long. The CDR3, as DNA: TGTGCCAGCAGTTTAGGACCAGGGGCCGGCTACACCTTC. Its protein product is CASSLGPGAGYTF.

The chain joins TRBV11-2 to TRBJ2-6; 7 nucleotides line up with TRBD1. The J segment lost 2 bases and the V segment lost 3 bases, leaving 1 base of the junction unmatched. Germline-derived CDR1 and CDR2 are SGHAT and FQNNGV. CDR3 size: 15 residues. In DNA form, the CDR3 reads TGTGCCAGCAGCTTTACAGGGGCTGGGGCCAACGTCCTGACTTTC. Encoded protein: CASSFTGAGANVLTF.

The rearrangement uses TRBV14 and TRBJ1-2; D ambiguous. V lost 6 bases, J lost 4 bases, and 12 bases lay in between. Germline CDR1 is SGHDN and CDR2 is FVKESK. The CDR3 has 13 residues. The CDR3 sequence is CASRRGGGYGYTF. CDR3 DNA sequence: TGTGCCAGCAGAAGAGGTGGCGGCTATGGCTACACCTTC.

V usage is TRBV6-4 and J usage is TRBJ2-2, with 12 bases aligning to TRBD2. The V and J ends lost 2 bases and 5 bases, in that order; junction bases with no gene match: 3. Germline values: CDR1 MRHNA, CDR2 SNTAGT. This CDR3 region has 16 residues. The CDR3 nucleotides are TGTGCCAGCAGTGACCCTACTAGCGGGAGGACCGGGGAGCTGTTTTTT. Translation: CASSDPTSGRTGELFF.

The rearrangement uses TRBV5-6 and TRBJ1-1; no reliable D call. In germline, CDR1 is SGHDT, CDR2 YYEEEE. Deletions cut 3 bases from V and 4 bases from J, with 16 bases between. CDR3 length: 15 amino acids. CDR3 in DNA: TGTGCCAGCAGCTGGATAGGACGGGCGGGCACTGAAGCTTTCTTT. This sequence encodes CASSWIGRAGTEAFF.

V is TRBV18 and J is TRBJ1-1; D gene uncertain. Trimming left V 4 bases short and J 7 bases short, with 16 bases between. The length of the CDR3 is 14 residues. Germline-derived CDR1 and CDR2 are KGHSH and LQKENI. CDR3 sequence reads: CASSRSSSVREAFF. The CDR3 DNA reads TGTGCCAGCTCACGTTCCTCGAGCGTCCGTGAAGCTTTCTTT.

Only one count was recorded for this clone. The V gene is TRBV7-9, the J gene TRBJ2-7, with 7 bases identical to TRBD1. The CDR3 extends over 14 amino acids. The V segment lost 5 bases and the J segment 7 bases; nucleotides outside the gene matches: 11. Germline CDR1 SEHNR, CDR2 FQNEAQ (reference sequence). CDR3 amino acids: CASSPGQVWGEQYF. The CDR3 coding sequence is TGTGCCAGCAGCCCTGGACAGGTCTGGGGAGAGCAGTACTTC.

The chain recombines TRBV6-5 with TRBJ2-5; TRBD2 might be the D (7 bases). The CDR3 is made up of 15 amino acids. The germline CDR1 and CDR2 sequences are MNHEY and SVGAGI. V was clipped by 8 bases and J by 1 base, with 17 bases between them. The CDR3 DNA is TGTGCCAGCCGAAGAGGGGGGGGCTCCCAAGAGACCCAGTACTTC. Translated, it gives CASRRGGGSQETQYF.

In nucleotides, the CDR3 is TGTGCCAGCAGCCCTGGCTGGGGGGTCGGTAGCGGGCGCACAGATACGCAGTATTTT. It encodes CASSPGWGVGSGRTDTQYF. The chain uses TRBV7-9 and TRBJ2-3, with 7 bases identical to TRBD2. Trimming took 5 bases from V and 1 from J; bases not matched to a gene: 18. The length of the CDR3 is 19 residues. The V gene's germline CDR1 is SEHNR and CDR2 FQNEAQ (reference sequence).

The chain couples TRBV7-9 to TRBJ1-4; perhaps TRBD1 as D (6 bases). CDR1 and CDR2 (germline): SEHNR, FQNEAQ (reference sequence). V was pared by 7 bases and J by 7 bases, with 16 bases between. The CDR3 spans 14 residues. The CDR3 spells CASTSGQPAEKLFF. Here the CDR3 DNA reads TGTGCCAGCACCTCCGGACAGCCAGCTGAAAAACTGTTTTTT.